Listed below are T cell receptor beta chains from one sample, sequenced in a study of OX40 agonist ivuxolimab in advanced cancers. Generated by immunoSEQ multiplex PCR, the TCRdb table keeps only in-frame clones and is missing some. The sample holds around 92,000 clones; approximately 93% are singletons and the top ten take around 0.17%. The sequenced sample was CD4+ or CD8+ T cells sorted from blood, obtained in a trial of the OX40 agonist ivuxolimab. The source is an adult with an advanced solid tumor such as melanoma, head and neck, liver or kidney cancer. Each CDR3 is given with its conserved first and last residue. D genes are given only for firm matches. The size of a clone is reported for some rows only, either as once, few or many, or as a class for expanded clones.

j_call clone_size v_call d_call cdr3_nt cdr3_aa
TRBJ2-1 . TRBV20-1 . TGCAGTGCCCTTGAACATGAGCAGTTCTTC CSALEHEQFF
TRBJ1-1 . TRBV18 . TGTGCCAGCTCACCTCAAGGGCTAGCTGAAGCTTTCTTT CASSPQGLAEAFF
TRBJ2-7 . TRBV7-4 . TGTGCCAGCAGCTCGCAGGGCGAGCAGTACTTC CASSSQGEQYF
TRBJ2-4 . TRBV30 TRBD2 TGTGCCTGGAGCCTAGCGGGAGGGTCTTTCGCCAAAAACATTCAGTACTTC CAWSLAGGSFAKNIQYF
TRBJ1-6 few TRBV7-9 TRBD1 TGTGCCAGCAGCCCCGGACAGGCTGGGGGAGCTTCACCCCTCCACTTT CASSPGQAGGASPLHF
TRBJ1-4 . TRBV11-2 TRBD1 TGTGCCAGCAGCGTAGACAGGGGGCGGAGAGAAAAACTGTTTTTT CASSVDRGRREKLFF
TRBJ1-1 . TRBV11-2 TRBD1 TGTGCCAGCAGCGCCGACAGGGGATTTACCATGAACACTGAAGCTTTCTTT CASSADRGFTMNTEAFF
TRBJ1-5 . TRBV7-7 . TGTGCCAGCAGCCCAATTGAGGGCCAGCCCCAGCATTTT CASSPIEGQPQHF
TRBJ2-6 . TRBV2 . TGTGCCAGGGAGATCTCTGGGGCCAACGTCCTGACTTTC CAREISGANVLTF
TRBJ2-1 . TRBV10-1 TRBD2 TGCGCCAGCAGTGAGGGTCTAGCGGGGGGATATGAGCAGTTCTTC CASSEGLAGGYEQFF